This T cell receptor beta chain was sequenced during a study of shared clonotypes between healthy human individuals (dated by TCRdb to the early 2020s). About the investigation overall: A couple of women and a few men aged 18 to 49 years were included in the cohort. For each donor, three plates each were used for CD4 naive and CD4 memory, two plates were used for CD8 naive, and one plate was used for CD8 memory. To estimate repertoire size and how much clonotype sharing occurs between individuals, the study deeply sequenced the blood TCR repertoires of 5 or 6 healthy adults. Libraries were prepared and TCR repertoires were sequenced by different laboratories using diverse techniques, in order to increase sequencing depth and limit assay-specific biases. Each donor's leukapheresis produced roughly between about 0.8 and 10 billion PBMCs. Summary of the overall study and its limitations: Pairwise subsampling led to the expectation that sequencing depth would affect the degree of clonotype sharing among donors. About 5% of naive CD4, 3% to 3.5% of naive CD8, approximately 2.2% of memory CD4, and 0.4% of memory CD8 clonotypes were shared across a few donors. Larger estimated clonotype richness was generally found for naive subsets than for memory subsets. The genetic and exposure-history diversity represented was limited by the small number of donors. Incomplete sequencing was indicated by rarefaction of sorted-subset datasets, despite the large sequencing depth. Sampling was restricted to blood, and TCR repertoires in tissue are likely to differ from TCR repertoires in blood. Higher generation probabilities were observed for clonotypes shared by all four sorted-subset donors than for non-shared clonotypes.

As for this clone: This clone's antigen is unknown. One base away there is no much larger clone; base qualities are not given.

CDR3 length: 17 amino acids, cysteine to phenylalanine. The only DNA kept is the CDR3, 51 bases in frame from the first base. V and J are truncated by 2 bases and 2 bases respectively, leaving an intervening sequence of 18 bases. Reading the germline V gene (reference sequence) gives CDR1 SGHNT and CDR2 YYREEE. The donors were healthy, HIV-negative adults with no recently reported acute infections or vaccinations. Every donor was a Caucasian adult living in Nashville, Tennessee, USA. CD4+ T cells were enriched by magnetic negative selection, after which naive cells were positively selected on CD45RA and the negative fraction was taken as the memory subset. After blood collection by leukapheresis, PBMCs were isolated using Ficoll-Histopaque density gradient centrifugation and then cryopreserved in the vapor phase of liquid nitrogen. Analytical flow cytometry was used to check the purity and quantity of each magnetically sorted T cell population. Genomic DNA was isolated from every sorted fraction and measured by UV absorbance on a Nanodrop 2000c.

TCR CDR3 regions were amplified from genomic DNA by multiplex PCR using the deep immunoSEQ assay. For each cell subset, the extracted genomic DNA was distributed evenly across all wells of several immunoSEQ 96-well plates, and each plate served as one replicate. For sorted subsets, each replicate PCR was loaded with roughly 200 ng genomic DNA, equivalent to 25,000 to 35,000 T cell genomes. Purified libraries were quantified with a Qubit 3.0 fluorometer, sized on a Bioanalyzer 2100, and re-quantified with the KAPA Library Quantification kit. A separate single-read 150-cycle Illumina NextSeq 550 flow cell was used to sequence each immunoSEQ 96-well plate. The source study handled its data this way. Because the immunoSEQ output included only junctional sequences and no quality scores, the filtering could not be the same as the filtering used for full-length reads. To assign V/J genes and CDR3, sequences were annotated against IMGT germline references using PyIR, a Python wrapper for IgBLAST v1.9. Any read was removed if the V/J assignment was weak (E-value above 1e-6), the CDR3 was missing, or the read contained stop codons, out-of-frame junctions, or ambiguous translated residues. V3J clonotypes were defined by identical inferred V gene, J gene, and CDR3 amino acid sequence. Percentage overlap between repertoires was calculated by dividing the number of shared unique clonotypes by the size of the smaller repertoire. Richness of each repertoire was evaluated using RTK rarefaction, the Chao1 estimator, and Recon v2.1 estimates of unobserved clonotypes. For all TCRbeta clonotypes obtained by the gDNA method from a few donors, generation probabilities were computed with OLGA. TCRdb stores this immuneACCESS table with in-frame sequences only. Part of the clones is absent; in the studies checked, under half of the shortfall reflects unresolved V genes, and no reason is known for the rest. That table is the source of V, J and clone size, and D and trimming were worked out from the DNA. The sample data list about 2.4 million clones, and 93% of these were observed just once. About 0.39% of the sample is held by the ten biggest clonotypes.

Material: naive CD4+ T cells from PBMCs. The cell subset or site label here, explained by the study, means: CD45RA+ positively selected. The TCR sequence derives from a man between 18 and 35 years old in good health. Some clones in this sample may be carry-over from other donors' samples. The V and J genes are TRBV5-4 and TRBJ2-3; the D gene is possibly TRBD1 or TRBD2, with 6 bases matching each. The sequenced DNA: TGTGCCAGCAGCTTATCGGTTGGGGGGCGCGCCACAGATACGCAGTATTTT. Its protein is CASSLSVGGRATDTQYF.